Below, 5 T cell receptor beta chains from the same sample are listed, as sequenced in a study of blood T cell repertoires in COVID-19. This table comes from immunoSEQ multiplex PCR, and its TCRdb copy is limited to in-frame clones, with some not included. The sample has roughly 250,000 clones, about nine tenths seen once. Sequences were obtained from peripheral blood. Receptors were obtained from a woman in her 30s with COVID-19, enrolled during active disease.

This sequence joins TRBV20-1 and TRBJ2-3; a weak D match, TRBD2 (7 bases). The V gene's germline CDR1 is DFQATT and CDR2 SNEGSKA (reference sequence). This CDR3 is built from 14 residues. V gave up 3 bases and J gave up 5 bases, with 15 bases separating them. CDR3 DNA sequence: TGCAGTGCTAGTGTCCGGGGGGCGGGAGATACGCAGTATTTT. Its translation: CSASVRGAGDTQYF.

This chain uses TRBV6-5 with TRBJ2-7, with D maybe TRBD2 (5 bases). The CDR3 is made up of 14 amino acids. Germline V gene lookup returns CDR1 MNHEY and CDR2 SVGAGI. Between the trimmed V and J ends, which lost 5 bases and 2 bases, there was a span of 13 bases. The CDR3 DNA reads TGTGCCAGCAGTCCCCGGACTTCCACCTACGAGCAGTACTTC. The encoded protein is CASSPRTSTYEQYF.

The rearrangement joins TRBV27 to TRBJ2-7; 7 bases align to TRBD1. Germline CDR1 is MNHEY and CDR2 is SMNVEV (reference sequence). This CDR3 spans 14 amino acids. Trimming at V came to 4 bases and at J to 3 bases, leaving 6 bases not matched to a gene. Here the CDR3 reads CASSSLTGSYEQYF. The CDR3 nucleotides are TGTGCCAGCAGTTCCCTGACAGGGAGCTACGAGCAGTACTTC.

V gene TRBV30 combines with J gene TRBJ2-2; tentatively, D is TRBD1 (6 bases). CDR1 and CDR2 from the germline V gene are GTSNPN and SVGIG (reference sequence). CDR3 size: 15 residues. Trimming stripped 1 base from V and 1 base from J, with 10 bases between. In nucleotides, the CDR3 is TGTGCCTGGAGTGGGACACAGGGGAACACCGGGGAGCTGTTTTTT. Protein: CAWSGTQGNTGELFF.

This chain joins TRBV30 and TRBJ1-1; D unclear. In germline, CDR1 is GTSNPN, CDR2 SVGIG (reference sequence). This CDR3 spans 13 amino acids. The V end lost 4 bases, the J end lost 1 base, and 10 bases lay between the germline ends. Here the CDR3 DNA reads TGTGCCTGGACCCGGGTCCCGAACACTGAAGCTTTCTTT. Its protein product is CAWTRVPNTEAFF.